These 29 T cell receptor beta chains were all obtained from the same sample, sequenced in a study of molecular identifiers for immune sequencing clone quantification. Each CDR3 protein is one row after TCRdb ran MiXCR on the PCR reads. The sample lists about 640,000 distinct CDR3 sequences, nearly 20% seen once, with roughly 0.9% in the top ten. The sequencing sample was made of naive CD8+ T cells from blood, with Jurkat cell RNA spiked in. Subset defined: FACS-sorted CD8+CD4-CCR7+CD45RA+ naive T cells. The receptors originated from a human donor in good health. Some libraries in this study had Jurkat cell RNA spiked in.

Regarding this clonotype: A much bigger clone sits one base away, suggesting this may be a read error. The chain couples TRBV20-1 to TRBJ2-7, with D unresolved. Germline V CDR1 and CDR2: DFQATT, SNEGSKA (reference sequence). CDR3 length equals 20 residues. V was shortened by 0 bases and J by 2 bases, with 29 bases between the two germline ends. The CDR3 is CSARDLSLSSPRSRPYEQYF. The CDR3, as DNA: TGCAGTGCTAGAGATCTTTCACTTAGTTCCCCCCGATCTCGTCCCTACGAGCAGTACTTC.

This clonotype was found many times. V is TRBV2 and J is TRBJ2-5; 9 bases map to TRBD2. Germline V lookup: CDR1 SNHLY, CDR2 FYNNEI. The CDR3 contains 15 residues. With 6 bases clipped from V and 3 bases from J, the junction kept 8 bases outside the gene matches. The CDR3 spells CASREIAGVKETQYF. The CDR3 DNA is TGTGCCAGCAGGGAAATAGCGGGGGTAAAAGAGACCCAGTACTTC.

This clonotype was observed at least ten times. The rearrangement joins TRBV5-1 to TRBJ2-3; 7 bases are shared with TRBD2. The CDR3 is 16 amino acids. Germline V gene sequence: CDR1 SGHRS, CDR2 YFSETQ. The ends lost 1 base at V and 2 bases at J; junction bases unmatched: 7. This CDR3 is CASSLLGGDYTDTQYF. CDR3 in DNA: TGCGCCAGCAGCTTGCTTGGGGGGGACTACACAGATACGCAGTATTTT.

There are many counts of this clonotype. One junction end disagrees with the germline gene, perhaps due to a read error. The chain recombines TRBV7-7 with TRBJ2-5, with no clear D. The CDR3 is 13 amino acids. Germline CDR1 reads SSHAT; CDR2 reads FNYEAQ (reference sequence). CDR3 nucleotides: TGTGCTAGCACCCCGTACCCCCAAGAGACCCAGTACTTC. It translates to CASTPYPQETQYF.

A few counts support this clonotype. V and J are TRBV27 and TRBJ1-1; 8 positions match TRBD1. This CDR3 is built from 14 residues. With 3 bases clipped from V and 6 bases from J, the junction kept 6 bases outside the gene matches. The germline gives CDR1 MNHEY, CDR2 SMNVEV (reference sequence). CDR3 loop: CASSFTMTGAEAFF. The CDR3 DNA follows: TGTGCCAGCAGTTTTACCATGACAGGGGCTGAAGCTTTCTTT.

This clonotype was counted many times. In nucleotides, the CDR3 is TGTGCCAGCGCAGCCGGGACTAGCGGGTACGAGCAGTACTTC. Its translation: CASAAGTSGYEQYF. This rearrangement joins TRBV7-9 to TRBJ2-7; TRBD2 agrees at 12 bases. Germline loops: CDR1 SEHNR, CDR2 FQNEAQ (reference sequence). This CDR3 contains 14 residues. The junction had 6 bases not matched to a gene; V was cut back by 8 bases and J by 4 bases. Looking up the rest from reference TRBV7-9 and TRBJ2-7 gives the full variable domain: DTGVSQNPRHKITKRGQNVTFRCDPISEHNRLYWYRQTLGQGPEFLTYFQNEAQLEKSRLLSDRFSAERPKGSFSTLEIQRTEQGDSAMYLCASAAGTSGYEQYFGPGTRLTVT.

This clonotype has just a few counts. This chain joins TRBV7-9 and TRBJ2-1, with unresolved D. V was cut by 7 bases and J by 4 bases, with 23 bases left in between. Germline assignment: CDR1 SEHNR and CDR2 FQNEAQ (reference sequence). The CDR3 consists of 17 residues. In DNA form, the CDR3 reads TGTGCCAGCACCCCCCCCTCAACAGAAACCCATTACAATGAGCAGTTCTTC. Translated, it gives CASTPPSTETHYNEQFF.

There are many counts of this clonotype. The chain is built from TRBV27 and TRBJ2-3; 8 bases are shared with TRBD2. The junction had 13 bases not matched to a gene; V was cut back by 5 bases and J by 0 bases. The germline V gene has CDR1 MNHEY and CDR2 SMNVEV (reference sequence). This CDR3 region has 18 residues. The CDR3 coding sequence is TGTGCCAGCAGTCCCATACCCACACTAGCGGCTAGCACAGATACGCAGTATTTT. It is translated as CASSPIPTLAASTDTQYF.

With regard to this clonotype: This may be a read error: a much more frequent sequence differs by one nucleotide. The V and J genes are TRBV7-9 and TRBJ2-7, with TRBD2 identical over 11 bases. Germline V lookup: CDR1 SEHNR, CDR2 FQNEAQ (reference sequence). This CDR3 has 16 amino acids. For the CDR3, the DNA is TGTGCCAGCAGGAATTCGACTAGCGGGGACTCCTACGAGCGGTACTTC. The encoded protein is CASRNSTSGDSYERYF.

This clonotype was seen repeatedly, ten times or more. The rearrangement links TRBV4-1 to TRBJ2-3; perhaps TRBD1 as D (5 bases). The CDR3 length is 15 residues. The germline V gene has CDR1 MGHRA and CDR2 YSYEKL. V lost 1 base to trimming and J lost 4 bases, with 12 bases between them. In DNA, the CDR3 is TGCGCCAGCAGCCAAGGTCTGGGCAGGGCAGATACGCAGTATTTT. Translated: CASSQGLGRADTQYF.

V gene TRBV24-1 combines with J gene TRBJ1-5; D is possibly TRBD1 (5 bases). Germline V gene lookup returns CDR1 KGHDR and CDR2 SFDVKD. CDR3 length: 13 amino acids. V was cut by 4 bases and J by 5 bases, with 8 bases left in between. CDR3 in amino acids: CATSEAGHQPQHF. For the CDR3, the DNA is TGTGCCACCAGTGAAGCAGGGCATCAGCCCCAGCATTTT.

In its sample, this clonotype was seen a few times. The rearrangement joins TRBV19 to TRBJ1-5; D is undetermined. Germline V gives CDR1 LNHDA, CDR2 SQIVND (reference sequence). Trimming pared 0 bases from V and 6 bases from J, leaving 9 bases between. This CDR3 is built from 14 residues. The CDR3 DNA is TGTGCCAGTAGTATAGATGAAGGACGTCAGCCCCAGCATTTT. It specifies CASSIDEGRQPQHF.

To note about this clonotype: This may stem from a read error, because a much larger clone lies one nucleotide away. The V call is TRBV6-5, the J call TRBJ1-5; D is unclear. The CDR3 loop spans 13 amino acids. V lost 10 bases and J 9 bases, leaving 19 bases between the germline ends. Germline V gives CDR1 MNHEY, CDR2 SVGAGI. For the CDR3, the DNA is TGTGCCAACAGCCCCCGGGCCCCCGGGCCCCAGCATTTT. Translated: CANSPRAPGPQHF.

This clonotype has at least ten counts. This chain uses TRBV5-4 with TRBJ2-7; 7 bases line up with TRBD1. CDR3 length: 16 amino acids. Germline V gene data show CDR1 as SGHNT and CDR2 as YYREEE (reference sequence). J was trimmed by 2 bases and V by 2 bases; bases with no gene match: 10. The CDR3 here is CASSLQTGTETYEQYF. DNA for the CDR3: TGTGCCAGCAGCTTACAAACCGGGACAGAGACCTACGAGCAGTACTTC.

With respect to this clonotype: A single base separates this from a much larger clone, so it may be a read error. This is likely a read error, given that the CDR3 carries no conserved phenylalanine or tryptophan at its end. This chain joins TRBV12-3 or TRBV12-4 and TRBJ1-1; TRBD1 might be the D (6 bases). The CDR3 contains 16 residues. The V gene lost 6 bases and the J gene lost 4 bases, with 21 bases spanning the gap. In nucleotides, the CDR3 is TGTGCCAGCAGCCCCGCGGGGGGCGTAAGGTTCACTGAAGCTTTCTCT. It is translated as CASSPAGGVRFTEAFS.

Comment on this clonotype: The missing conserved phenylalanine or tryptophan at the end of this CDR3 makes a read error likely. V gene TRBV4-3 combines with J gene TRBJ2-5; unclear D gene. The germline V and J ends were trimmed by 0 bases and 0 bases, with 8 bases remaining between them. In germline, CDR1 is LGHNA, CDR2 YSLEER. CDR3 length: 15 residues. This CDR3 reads CASSQDVGNQETQYL. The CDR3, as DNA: TGCGCCAGCAGCCAAGATGTTGGCAACCAAGAGACCCAGTACCTC.

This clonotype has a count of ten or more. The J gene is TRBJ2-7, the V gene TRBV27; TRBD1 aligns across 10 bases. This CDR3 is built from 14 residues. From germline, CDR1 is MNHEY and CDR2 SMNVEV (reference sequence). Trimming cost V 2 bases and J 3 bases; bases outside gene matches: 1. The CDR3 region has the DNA TGTGCCAGCAGTTTAAGGGACAGGGGCTACGAGCAGTACTTC. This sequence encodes CASSLRDRGYEQYF.

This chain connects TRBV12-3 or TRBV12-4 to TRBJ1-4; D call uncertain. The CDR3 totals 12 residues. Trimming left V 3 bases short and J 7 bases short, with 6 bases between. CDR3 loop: CASSFDPEKLFF. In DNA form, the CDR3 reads TGTGCCAGCAGTTTTGACCCTGAAAAACTGTTTTTT.

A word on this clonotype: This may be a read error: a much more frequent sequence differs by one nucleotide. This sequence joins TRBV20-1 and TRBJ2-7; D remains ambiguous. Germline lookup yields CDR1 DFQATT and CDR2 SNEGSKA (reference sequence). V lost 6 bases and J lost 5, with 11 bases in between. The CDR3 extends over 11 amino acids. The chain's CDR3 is CSAQILHEQYF. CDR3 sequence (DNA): TGCAGTGCCCAAATTCTTCACGAGCAGTACTTC.

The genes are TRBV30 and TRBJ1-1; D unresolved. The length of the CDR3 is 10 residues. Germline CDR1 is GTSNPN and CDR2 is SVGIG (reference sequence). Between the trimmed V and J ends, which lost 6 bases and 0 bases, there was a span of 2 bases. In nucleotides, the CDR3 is TGTGCCTGCATGAACACTGAAGCTTTCTTT. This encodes CACMNTEAFF.

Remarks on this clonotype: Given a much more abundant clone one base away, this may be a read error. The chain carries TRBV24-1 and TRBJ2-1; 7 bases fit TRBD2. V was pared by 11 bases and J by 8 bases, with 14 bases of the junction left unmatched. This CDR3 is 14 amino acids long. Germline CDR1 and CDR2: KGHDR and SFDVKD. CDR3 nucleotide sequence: TGTGCCATCCATAGCGGGCAGGGTGCCCATGAGCAGTTCTTC. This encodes CAIHSGQGAHEQFF.

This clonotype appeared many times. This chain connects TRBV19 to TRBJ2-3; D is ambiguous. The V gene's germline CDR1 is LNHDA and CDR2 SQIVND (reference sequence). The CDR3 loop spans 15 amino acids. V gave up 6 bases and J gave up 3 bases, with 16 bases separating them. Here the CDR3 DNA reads TGTGCCAGTAGAACGGCCCACTACGCGACAGATACGCAGTATTTT. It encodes CASRTAHYATDTQYF.

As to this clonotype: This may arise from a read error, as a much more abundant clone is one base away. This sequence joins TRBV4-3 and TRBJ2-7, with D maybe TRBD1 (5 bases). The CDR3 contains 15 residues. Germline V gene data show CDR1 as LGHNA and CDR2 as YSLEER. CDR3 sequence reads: CASSQGRQSSHEQYF. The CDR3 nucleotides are TGCGCCAGCAGCCAGGGTCGACAGAGCTCCCACGAGCAGTACTTC.

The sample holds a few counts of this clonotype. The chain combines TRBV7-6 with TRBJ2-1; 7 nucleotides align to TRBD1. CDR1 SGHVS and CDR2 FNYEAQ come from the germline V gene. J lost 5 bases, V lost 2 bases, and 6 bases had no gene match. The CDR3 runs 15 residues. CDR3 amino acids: CASSLTRDSNNEQFF. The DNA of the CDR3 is TGTGCCAGCAGCTTAACCCGGGACAGTAACAATGAGCAGTTCTTC.

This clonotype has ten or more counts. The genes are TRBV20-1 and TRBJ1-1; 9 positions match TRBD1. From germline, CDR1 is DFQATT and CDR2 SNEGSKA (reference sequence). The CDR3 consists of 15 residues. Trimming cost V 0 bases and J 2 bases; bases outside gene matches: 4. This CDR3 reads CSARDRDRANTEAFF. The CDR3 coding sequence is TGCAGTGCTAGAGATCGGGACAGGGCCAACACTGAAGCTTTCTTT.

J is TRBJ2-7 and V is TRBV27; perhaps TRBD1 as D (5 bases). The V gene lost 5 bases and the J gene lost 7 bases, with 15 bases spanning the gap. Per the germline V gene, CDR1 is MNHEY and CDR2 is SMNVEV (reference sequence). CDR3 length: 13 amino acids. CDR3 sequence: CASSALLDNEQYF. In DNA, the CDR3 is TGTGCCAGCAGTGCCCTTTTGGACAATGAGCAGTACTTC.

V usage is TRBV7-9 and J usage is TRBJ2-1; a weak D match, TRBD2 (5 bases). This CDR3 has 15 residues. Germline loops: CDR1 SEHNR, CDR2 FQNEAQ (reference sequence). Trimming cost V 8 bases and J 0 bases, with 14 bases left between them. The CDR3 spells CASGIAFSSYNEQFF. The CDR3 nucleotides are TGTGCCAGCGGGATAGCGTTTAGCTCCTACAATGAGCAGTTCTTC.

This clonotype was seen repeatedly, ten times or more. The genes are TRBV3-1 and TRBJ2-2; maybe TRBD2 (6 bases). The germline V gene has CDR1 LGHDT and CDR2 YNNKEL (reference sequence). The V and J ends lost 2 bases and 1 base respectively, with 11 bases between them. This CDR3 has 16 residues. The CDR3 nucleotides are TGTGCCAGCAGCCAAAACGTGCGGGAGAACACCGGGGAGCTGTTTTTT. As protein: CASSQNVRENTGELFF.

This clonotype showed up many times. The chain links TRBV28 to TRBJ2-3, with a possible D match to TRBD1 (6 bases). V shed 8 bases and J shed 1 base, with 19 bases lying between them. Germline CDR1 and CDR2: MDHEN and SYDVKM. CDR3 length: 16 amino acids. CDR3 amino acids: CASAARGPTGTDTQYF. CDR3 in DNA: TGTGCCAGCGCGGCCAGGGGTCCCACTGGCACAGATACGCAGTATTTT.